The 9 T cell receptor beta chains presented below share a single source sample, sequenced in a study of shared clonotypes between healthy human individuals. Produced via immunoSEQ multiplex PCR; TCRdb's table is partial and in-frame only. The sample lists around 1,900,000 clones, 85% to 95% occurring once. CD45RO-negative cells were positively selected for CCR7, leaving out terminally differentiated effector memory CD45RA+ cells. Material: naive CD8+ T cells from PBMCs. These receptors were obtained from a man in his late teens or twenties in good health. Some clones in this sample may be carry-over from other donors' samples.

The chain recombines TRBV28 with TRBJ2-5; 10 bases agree with TRBD2. Germline values: CDR1 MDHEN, CDR2 SYDVKM. The CDR3 totals 13 residues. The junction had 11 bases not matched to a gene; V was cut back by 6 bases and J by 13 bases. In DNA form, the CDR3 reads TGTGCCAGCAGCCGGGGTACTAGCGGGATCCCGTACTTC. This encodes CASSRGTSGIPYF.

The rearrangement uses TRBV9 and TRBJ2-3, with a possible D match to TRBD2 (5 bases). CDR1 is SGDLS and CDR2 is YYNGEE in the germline V gene. Deletions cut 3 bases from V and 2 bases from J, with 19 bases between. The CDR3 has 17 residues. CDR3 residues: CASSANEFSGSTDTQYF. The CDR3 DNA sequence: TGTGCCAGCAGCGCTAACGAATTCAGCGGATCCACAGATACGCAGTATTTT. Drawing the rest from reference TRBV9 and TRBJ2-3, the complete variable domain is DSGVTQTPKHLITATGQRVTLRCSPRSGDLSVYWYQQSLDQGLQFLIQYYNGEERAKGNILERFSAQQFPDLHSELNLSSLELGDSALYFCASSANEFSGSTDTQYFGPGTRLTVL.

The chain joins TRBV2 to TRBJ2-7; D remains ambiguous. Trimming shortened V by 3 bases and J by 9 bases, and 15 bases separated the two germline ends. This CDR3 spans 13 amino acids. Germline-derived CDR1 and CDR2 are SNHLY and FYNNEI. This CDR3 is CASSDGPFFGQYF. The CDR3 region has the DNA TGTGCCAGCAGTGACGGGCCTTTCTTCGGGCAGTACTTC.

V is TRBV9 and J is TRBJ2-1, with 10 positions matching TRBD2. This CDR3 contains 16 residues. Germline V gene sequence: CDR1 SGDLS, CDR2 YYNGEE. The junction had 7 bases not matched to a gene; V was cut back by 2 bases and J by 5 bases. CDR3 nucleotides: TGTGCCAGCAGCGTGGTTCCGGGACTAGCGAACAATGAGCAGTTCTTC. Amino acids: CASSVVPGLANNEQFF.

This clone appeared a single time. The V gene is TRBV6-5, the J gene TRBJ1-2, with 7 bases lining up with TRBD1. Germline loops: CDR1 MNHEY, CDR2 SVGAGI. With V trimmed by 2 bases and J by 6 bases, 6 bases remained unmatched. This CDR3 has 14 residues. The CDR3 reads CASSYLTGVHGYTF. CDR3 sequence (DNA): TGTGCCAGCAGTTACCTCACAGGGGTTCATGGCTACACCTTC.

This clone was recorded only once. The CDR3 loop is CASSLGTNLRGYNEQFF. Here the CDR3 DNA reads TGCGCCAGCAGCTTGGGGACTAACCTGAGGGGCTACAATGAGCAGTTCTTC. The V and J genes are TRBV5-1 and TRBJ2-1, with D maybe TRBD2 (6 bases). Germline CDR1 SGHRS, CDR2 YFSETQ. CDR3 length: 17 amino acids. V lost 0 bases and J 3 bases, leaving 16 bases between the germline ends.

The chain is built from TRBV23-1 and TRBJ2-5, with a weak D call TRBD2 (5 bases). TRBV23-1 is reported as an ORF; its role is uncertain. The CDR3 spans 17 residues. V was pared by 0 bases and J by 0 bases, with 14 bases between. The CDR3 sequence: CASSQSKRVWYQETQYF. In DNA, the CDR3 is TGCGCCAGCAGTCAATCGAAGAGGGTTTGGTACCAAGAGACCCAGTACTTC.

The gene calls are TRBV11-2 and TRBJ2-1; D perhaps matches TRBD2 (5 bases). Germline V gene data show CDR1 as SGHAT and CDR2 as FQNNGV. The CDR3 covers 12 residues. Trimming took 2 bases from V and 10 from J, leaving 9 bases between them. This CDR3 is CASSLMREEQFF. The CDR3, as DNA: TGTGCCAGCAGCTTAATGAGGGAGGAGCAGTTCTTC.

This chain uses TRBV7-9 with TRBJ2-5; D might be TRBD1 (6 bases). This CDR3 is built from 15 residues. CDR1 is SEHNR and CDR2 is FQNEAQ in the germline V gene (reference sequence). V lost 3 bases and J lost 4, with 15 bases in between. CDR3 DNA sequence: TGTGCCAGCAGCTTGGACAACAGGGTCGGAGAGACCCAGTACTTC. It encodes CASSLDNRVGETQYF.